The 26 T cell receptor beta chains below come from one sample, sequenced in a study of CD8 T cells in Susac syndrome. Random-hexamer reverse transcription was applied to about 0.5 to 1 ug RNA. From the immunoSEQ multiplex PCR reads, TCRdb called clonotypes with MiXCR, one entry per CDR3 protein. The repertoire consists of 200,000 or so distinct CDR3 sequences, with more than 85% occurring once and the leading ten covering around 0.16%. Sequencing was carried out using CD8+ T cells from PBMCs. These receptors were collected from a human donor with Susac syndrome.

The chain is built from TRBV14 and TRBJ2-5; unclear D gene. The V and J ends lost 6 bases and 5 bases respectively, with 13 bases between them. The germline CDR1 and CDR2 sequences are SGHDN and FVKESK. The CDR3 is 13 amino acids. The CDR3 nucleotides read TGTGCCAGCAGTAGCAGATTAGAGGAGACCCAGTACTTC. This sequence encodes CASSSRLEETQYF.

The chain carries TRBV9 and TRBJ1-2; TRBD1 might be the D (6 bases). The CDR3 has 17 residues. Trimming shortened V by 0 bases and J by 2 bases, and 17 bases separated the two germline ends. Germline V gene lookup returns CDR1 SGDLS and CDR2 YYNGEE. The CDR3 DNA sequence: TGTGCCAGCAGCGTAGAGGGGGGGGCAGGTTCCAACTATGGCTACACCTTC. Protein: CASSVEGGAGSNYGYTF.

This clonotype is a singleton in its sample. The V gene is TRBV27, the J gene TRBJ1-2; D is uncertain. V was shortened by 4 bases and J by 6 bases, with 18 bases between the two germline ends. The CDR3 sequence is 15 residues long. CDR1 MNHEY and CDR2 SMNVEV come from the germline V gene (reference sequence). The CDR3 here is CASSSASTDLDGYTF. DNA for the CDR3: TGTGCCAGCAGTTCCGCATCGACGGATCTGGATGGCTACACCTTC.

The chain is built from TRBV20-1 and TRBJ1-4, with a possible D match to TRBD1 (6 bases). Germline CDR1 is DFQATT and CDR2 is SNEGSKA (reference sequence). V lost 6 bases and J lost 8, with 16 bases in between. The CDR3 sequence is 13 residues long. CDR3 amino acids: CSAYTGTGEKLFF. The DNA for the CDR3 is TGCAGTGCCTATACAGGGACGGGGGAAAAACTGTTTTTT.

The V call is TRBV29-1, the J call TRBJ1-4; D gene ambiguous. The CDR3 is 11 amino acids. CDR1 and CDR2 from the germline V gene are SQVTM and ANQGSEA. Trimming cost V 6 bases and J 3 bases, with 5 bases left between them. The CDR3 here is CSVRANEKLFF. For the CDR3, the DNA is TGCAGCGTGAGGGCTAATGAAAAACTGTTTTTT. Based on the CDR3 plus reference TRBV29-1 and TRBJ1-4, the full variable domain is SAVISQKPSRDICQRGTSLTIQCQVDSQVTMMFWYRQQPGQSLTLIATANQGSEATYESGFVIDKFPISRPNLTFSTLTVSNMSPEDSSIYLCSVRANEKLFFGSGTQLSVL.

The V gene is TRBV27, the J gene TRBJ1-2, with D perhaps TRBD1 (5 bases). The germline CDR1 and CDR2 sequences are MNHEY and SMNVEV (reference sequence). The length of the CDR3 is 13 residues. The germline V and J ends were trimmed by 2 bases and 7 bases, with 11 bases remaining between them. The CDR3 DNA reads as TGTGCCAGCAGTTTAGGAGGGACCTGTGGCTACACCTTC. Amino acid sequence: CASSLGGTCGYTF.

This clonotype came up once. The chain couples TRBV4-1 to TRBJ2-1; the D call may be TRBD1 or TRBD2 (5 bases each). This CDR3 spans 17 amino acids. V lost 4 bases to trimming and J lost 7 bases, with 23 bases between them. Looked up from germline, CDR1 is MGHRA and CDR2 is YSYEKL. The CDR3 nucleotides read TGCGCCAGCAGCCTAGCACCGGGACGCGCTAATATGAATGAGCAGTTCTTC. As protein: CASSLAPGRANMNEQFF.

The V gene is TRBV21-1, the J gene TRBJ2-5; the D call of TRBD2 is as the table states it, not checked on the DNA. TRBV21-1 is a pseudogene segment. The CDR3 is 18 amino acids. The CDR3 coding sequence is TGTGCCAGCAGCAAAACTGAGGGAGGGCGGGATTGGATGGAGACCCAGTACTTC. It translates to CASSKTEGGRDWMETQYF.

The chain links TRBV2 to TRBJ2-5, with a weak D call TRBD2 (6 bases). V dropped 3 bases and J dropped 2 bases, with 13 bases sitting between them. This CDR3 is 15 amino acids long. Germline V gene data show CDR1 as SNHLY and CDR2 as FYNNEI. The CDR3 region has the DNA TGTGCCAGCAGTGAGGGAGGTGGGCAGCAAGAGACCCAGTACTTC. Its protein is CASSEGGGQQETQYF.

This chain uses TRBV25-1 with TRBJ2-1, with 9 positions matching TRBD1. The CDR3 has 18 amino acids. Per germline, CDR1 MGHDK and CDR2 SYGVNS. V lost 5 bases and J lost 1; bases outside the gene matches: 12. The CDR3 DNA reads TGTGCCAGCAGTAGACATACCCCGGGACAGGGTTCCTACAATGAGCAGTTCTTC. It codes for CASSRHTPGQGSYNEQFF.

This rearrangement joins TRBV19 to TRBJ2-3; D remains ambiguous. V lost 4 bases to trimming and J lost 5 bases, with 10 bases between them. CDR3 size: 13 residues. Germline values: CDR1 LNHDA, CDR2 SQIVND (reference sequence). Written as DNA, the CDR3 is TGTGCCAGTAGTACGAGAATGGGAGATACGCAGTATTTT. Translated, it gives CASSTRMGDTQYF.

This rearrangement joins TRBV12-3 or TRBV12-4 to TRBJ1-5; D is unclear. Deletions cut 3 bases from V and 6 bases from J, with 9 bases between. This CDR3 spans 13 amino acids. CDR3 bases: TGTGCCAGCAGTTTTGCCTCGGGTCAGCCCCAGCATTTT. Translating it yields CASSFASGQPQHF.

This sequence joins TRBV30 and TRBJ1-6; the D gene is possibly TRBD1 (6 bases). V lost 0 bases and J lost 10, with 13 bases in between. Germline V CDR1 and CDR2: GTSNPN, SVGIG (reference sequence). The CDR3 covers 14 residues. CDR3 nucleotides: TGTGCCTGGAGTGTCCGACAGGCGGGGTCACCCCTCCACTTT. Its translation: CAWSVRQAGSPLHF.

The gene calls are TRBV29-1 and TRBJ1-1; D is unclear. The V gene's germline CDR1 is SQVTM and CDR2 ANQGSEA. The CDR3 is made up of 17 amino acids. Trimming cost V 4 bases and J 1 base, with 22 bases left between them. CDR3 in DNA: TGCAGCGTTGTTGACCGCCCCGGCGGAGGATCGAACACTGAAGCTTTCTTT. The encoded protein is CSVVDRPGGGSNTEAFF.

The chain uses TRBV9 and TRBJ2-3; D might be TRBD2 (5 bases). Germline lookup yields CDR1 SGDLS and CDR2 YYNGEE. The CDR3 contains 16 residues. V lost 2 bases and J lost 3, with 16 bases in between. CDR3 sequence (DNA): TGTGCCAGCAGCGTCGCTAGGGCACTAGGAACAGATACGCAGTATTTT. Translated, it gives CASSVARALGTDTQYF.

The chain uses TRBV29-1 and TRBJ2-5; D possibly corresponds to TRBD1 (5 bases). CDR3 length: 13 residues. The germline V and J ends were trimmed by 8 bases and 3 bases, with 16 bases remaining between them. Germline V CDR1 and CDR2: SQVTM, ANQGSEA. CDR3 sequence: CSYQEQVKETQYF. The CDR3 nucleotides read TGCAGCTACCAGGAACAGGTGAAAGAGACCCAGTACTTC.

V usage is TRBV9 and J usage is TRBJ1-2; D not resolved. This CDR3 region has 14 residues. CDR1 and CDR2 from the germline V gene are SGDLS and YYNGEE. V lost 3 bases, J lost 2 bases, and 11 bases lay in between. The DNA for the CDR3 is TGTGCCAGCAGCGCCGCTGGTGGGAACTATGGCTACACCTTC. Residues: CASSAAGGNYGYTF.

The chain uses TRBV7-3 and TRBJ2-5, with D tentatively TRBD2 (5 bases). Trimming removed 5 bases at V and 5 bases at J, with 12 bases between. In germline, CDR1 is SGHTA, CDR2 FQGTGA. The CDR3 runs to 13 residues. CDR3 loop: CASSRAGEETQYF. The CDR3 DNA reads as TGTGCCAGCAGCCGGGCCGGGGAGGAGACCCAGTACTTC.

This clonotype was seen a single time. The CDR3 region has the DNA TGTGCCAGCAGGGGACAGGGTGCGAATCAGCCCCAGCATTTT. Encoded protein: CASRGQGANQPQHF. The V gene is TRBV2, the J gene TRBJ1-5, with 9 bases that match TRBD1. The CDR3 spans 14 residues. Germline CDR1 and CDR2: SNHLY and FYNNEI. The ends lost 6 bases at V and 4 bases at J; junction bases unmatched: 4.

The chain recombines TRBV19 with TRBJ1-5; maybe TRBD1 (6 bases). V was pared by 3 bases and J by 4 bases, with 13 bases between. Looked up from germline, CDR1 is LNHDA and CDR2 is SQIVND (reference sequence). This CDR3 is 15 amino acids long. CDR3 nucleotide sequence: TGTGCCAGTAGTATGGGGGCAGAGCTAAATCAGCCCCAGCATTTT. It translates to CASSMGAELNQPQHF.

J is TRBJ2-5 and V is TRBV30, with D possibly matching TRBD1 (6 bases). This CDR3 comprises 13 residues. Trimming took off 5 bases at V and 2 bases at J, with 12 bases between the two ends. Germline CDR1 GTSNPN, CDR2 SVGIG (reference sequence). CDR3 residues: CAWYGQRQETQYF. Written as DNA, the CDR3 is TGTGCCTGGTACGGACAGAGACAAGAGACCCAGTACTTC.

The CDR3 DNA sequence: TGTGCCAGCAGTGGGGGGACGTTCGGGGAGACCCAGTACTTC. Translation: CASSGGTFGETQYF. This sequence joins TRBV2 and TRBJ2-5; either TRBD1 or TRBD2 may supply D (5 bases each). Germline-derived CDR1 and CDR2 are SNHLY and FYNNEI. Trimming left V 4 bases short and J 5 bases short, with 14 bases between. This CDR3 has 14 residues.

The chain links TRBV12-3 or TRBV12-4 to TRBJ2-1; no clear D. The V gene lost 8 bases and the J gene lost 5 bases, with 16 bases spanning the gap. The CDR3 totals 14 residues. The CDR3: CASANSTRNNEQFF. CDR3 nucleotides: TGTGCCAGCGCGAACAGCACAAGGAACAATGAGCAGTTCTTC.

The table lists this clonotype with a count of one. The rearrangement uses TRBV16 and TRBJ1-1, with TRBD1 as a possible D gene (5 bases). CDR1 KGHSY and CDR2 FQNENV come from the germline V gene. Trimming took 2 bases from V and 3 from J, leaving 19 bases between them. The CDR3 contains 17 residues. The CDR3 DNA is TGTGCCAGCAGCCAAGTCGAACTTGGGCCGGGGGACACTGAAGCTTTCTTT. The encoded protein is CASSQVELGPGDTEAFF.

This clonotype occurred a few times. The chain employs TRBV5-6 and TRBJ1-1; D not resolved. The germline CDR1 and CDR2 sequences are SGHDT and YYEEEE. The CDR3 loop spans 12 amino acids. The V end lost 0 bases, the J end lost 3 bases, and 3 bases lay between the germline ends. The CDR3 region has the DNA TGTGCCAGCAGCTTGGGGGACACTGAAGCTTTCTTT. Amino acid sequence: CASSLGDTEAFF.

The CDR3 loop is CASSPDLGAELFF. The CDR3 DNA sequence: TGTGCCAGCAGTCCGGACCTCGGAGCGGAGCTGTTTTTT. The chain joins TRBV28 to TRBJ2-2, with D unresolved. With 5 bases removed from V and 10 bases from J, the gap between germline ends came to 14 bases. This CDR3 region has 13 residues. Germline CDR1 MDHEN, CDR2 SYDVKM.